The TCR beta chain described here comes from a study of molecular identifiers for immune sequencing clone quantification. TCRdb analysed the PCR reads with MiXCR anew, one entry per CDR3 protein. The repertoire holds about 510,000 distinct CDR3 sequences, 20% to 25% seen once, with 0.84% in the top ten. Study outcomes and limitations: In naive cells, under 1% of molecules belonged to clones above 20 RNA copies, against over 98% in effector cells.

Comment on this clonotype: What it recognizes is unknown.

V lost 5 bases to trimming and J lost 7 bases, with 20 bases between them. The V gene's germline CDR1 is SEHNR and CDR2 FQNEAQ (reference sequence). The CDR3 runs to 15 residues. The chain joins TRBV7-9 to TRBJ1-1; D not resolved. Sequenced input: naive CD8+ T cells from blood, with Jurkat cell RNA spiked in. Subset defined: FACS-sorted CD8+CD4-CCR7+CD45RA+ naive T cells. This sequence originates from a human donor in good health. Some libraries in this study had Jurkat cell RNA spiked in. DNA for the CDR3: TGTGCCAGCAGCCCCCCTTCAGTATACCTCCTTGAAGCTTTCTTT. This gives the protein CASSPPSVYLLEAFF.